A selection of T cell receptor beta chains follows, all from one sample in a study of vaccination and CD4 T cells after COVID-19. Antigens for these TCRs are unknown. TCRdb reanalysed the PCR reads using MiXCR and keeps one entry per CDR3 protein. The sample has some 24,000 distinct CDR3 sequences, roughly 29% seen once; the top ten hold around 2.9%. The starting material was CD4+ T cells from blood, cultured in vitro, obtained about 7 months after SARS-CoV-2 vaccination. The receptors come from a human donor who had recovered from COVID-19. The CDR3 runs from the conserved cysteine through the conserved F or W. The D gene is left open where the match is weak. Size tells how often a clone was seen (once, few, many) or the class of an expanded clone, and some rows leave it out.

v_call	clone_size	d_call	j_call	cdr3_nt	cdr3_aa
TRBV28	.	TRBD2	TRBJ2-7	TGTGCCAGCAGTACGCGCATGGTAGCGGGGAAATACGAGCAGTACTTC	CASSTRMVAGKYEQYF
TRBV7-9	.	.	TRBJ2-3	TGTGCCAGCAGCTTCGGCCCGGATACGCAGTATTTT	CASSFGPDTQYF
TRBV6-5	.	TRBD1	TRBJ2-7	TGTGCCAGCAGTTACGATTCGCCGGGACAGGGGCCCTACGAGCAGTACTTC	CASSYDSPGQGPYEQYF
TRBV20-1	few	TRBD2	TRBJ2-7	TGCAGTGCTACCGTACTCGCGGGAGACTCCTACGAGCAGTACTTC	CSATVLAGDSYEQYF
TRBV20-1	few	.	TRBJ2-1	TGCAGTGCTAGTCTGGGACCTACTTACAATGAGCAGTTCTTC	CSASLGPTYNEQFF
TRBV14	.	TRBD2	TRBJ2-7	TGTGCCAGCAGCCAAGGGAGGCGGGAGTGGTCCTACGAGCAGTACTTC	CASSQGRREWSYEQYF
TRBV7-2	.	.	TRBJ2-2	TGTGCCAGCAGCCCCCGGTGGGGGTTTCTAGCCGACACCGGGGAGCTGTTTTTT	CASSPRWGFLADTGELFF
TRBV5-1	.	TRBD1	TRBJ2-7	TGCGCCAGCAGCCTACAGGGGGCGCAGCAGTACTTC	CASSLQGAQQYF
TRBV6-1	few	.	TRBJ1-1	TGTGCCAGCACCTTCCCAGGTGGCGCGGAGAAGGCTTTCTTT	CASTFPGGAEKAFF
TRBV19	.	.	TRBJ2-7	TGTGCCAGTAGTATAGCGGCAGGGGGGCACTACGAGCAGTACTTC	CASSIAAGGHYEQYF
TRBV4-3	.	TRBD1	TRBJ2-7	TGCGCCAGCAGCCAAGATATCGGGACAGGGGCGGACGAGCAGTACTTC	CASSQDIGTGADEQYF
TRBV20-1	few	.	TRBJ2-3	TGCAGTGCTAGAGTCCCGGGACTCACAGATACGCAGTATTTT	CSARVPGLTDTQYF
TRBV28	few	.	TRBJ1-2	TGTGCCAGCAGTCCGTCTATCCTACCCTCCTTTGGCTACACCTTC	CASSPSILPSFGYTF
TRBV7-3	.	.	TRBJ2-1	TGTGCCAGCAGCGCCCTGGGAGCTAGCTATTATGAGCAGTTCTTC	CASSALGASYYEQFF
TRBV6-5	.	.	TRBJ2-5	TGTGCCAGCAGTTACGACCCGAGGGAGACCCAGTACTTC	CASSYDPRETQYF
TRBV7-3	few	.	TRBJ2-7	TGTGCCAGCAGCCCACTCCCGACAGGACCCTACGAGCAGTACTTC	CASSPLPTGPYEQYF
TRBV20-1	many	.	TRBJ2-4	TGCAGTGCCTCACGACTTGCCGGGAACATTCAGTACTTC	CSASRLAGNIQYF
TRBV7-9	few	.	TRBJ2-7	TGTGCCAGCAGCGCCTCTTTCTACGAGCAGTACTTC	CASSASFYEQYF
TRBV29-1	few	.	TRBJ2-1	TGCAGCGTTGATCCCACGTACAATGAGCAGTTCTTC	CSVDPTYNEQFF
TRBV20-1	.	TRBD1	TRBJ1-2	TGCAGTGCTCTCCGCCGACAGGGAGGGTATGGCTACACCTTC	CSALRRQGGYGYTF
TRBV2	.	TRBD1	TRBJ2-7	TGTGCCAGCAGAGCACAGGGGAGCTCCTACGAGCAGTACTTC	CASRAQGSSYEQYF
TRBV27	.	TRBD1	TRBJ1-1	TGTGCCAGCAGTTTACAGGGGGCGGGGGGGAAGAACACTGAAGCTTTCTTT	CASSLQGAGGKNTEAFF
TRBV11-1	few	TRBD2	TRBJ2-7	TGTGCCAGCAGCCCTCAGACTAGCGGGGGACAGTACTTC	CASSPQTSGGQYF
TRBV23-1	.	.	TRBJ2-7	TGCGCCAGCAGTCATGGCCCCGGACGTTACGAGCAGTACTTC	CASSHGPGRYEQYF
TRBV4-1	.	.	TRBJ1-6	TGCGCCAGCAGCCAATGGGGGGCTAATTCACCCCTCCACTTT	CASSQWGANSPLHF
TRBV20-1	few	.	TRBJ2-3	TGCAGTGCTAGAGATCTGCTGAGTACTCTACCCGATACGCAGTATTTT	CSARDLLSTLPDTQYF
TRBV7-9	.	TRBD2	TRBJ2-3	TGTGCCAGCAGCTTGATCGGGACTAGTGGTTTT	CASSLIGTSGF
TRBV7-3	.	TRBD2	TRBJ2-1	TGTGCCAGCAGCTGGACTAGCGGGAGGGATGAGCAGTTCTTC	CASSWTSGRDEQFF
TRBV20-1	many	TRBD1	TRBJ2-5	TGCAGTGCTGAGCCCGGACAGGCTCTACGAACCCAGTACTTC	CSAEPGQALRTQYF
TRBV29-1	.	.	TRBJ1-5	TGCAGCGTTGGTACAGAACAGCCCCAGCATTTT	CSVGTEQPQHF